In its sample, the clone carrying this T cell receptor beta chain was seen a few times. Its antigen is unidentified. This CDR3 comprises 17 residues. The data were obtained in a study of T cells in localized non-small cell lung cancer. Broader study findings: Sequence data derive from only one tumor region, so heterogeneity remains possible. The greatest T cell clonality was found in uninvolved adjacent lung (higher than in tumor). Those with higher blood T cell density had longer overall survival. Adjacent lung held a median roughly 54 of the top 100 tumor clones.

Produced via immunoSEQ multiplex PCR; TCRdb's table is partial and in-frame only. The table shows about 64,000 clones, with roughly 76% occurring only once. V is TRBV12-1 and J is TRBJ1-4; TRBD1, the table's D call, was not compared with the DNA. TRBV12-1 is a pseudogene. The starting material was PBMCs, obtained before any cancer treatment. The clonotype comes from a man aged 40 to 69 with stage II lung adenocarcinoma. CDR3 sequence reads: CASSPQNPGPLNEKLFF. The CDR3 DNA reads TGTGCCAGCAGCCCACAGAACCCAGGGCCTCTTAATGAAAAACTGTTTTTT.